The clone carrying this TCR beta chain has a count of ten or more. Its antigen is undetermined. TCRdb called the 5' RACE reads again in MiXCR, with one record for every CDR3 protein. This table holds roughly 180,000 distinct CDR3 sequences, approximately 9.9% found once. This specimen comes from a study of CD8 T cells in ankylosing spondylitis. The study, taken as a whole, reports: The clones that were linked to disease were reported to be significantly enriched in matched synovial fluid samples from ankylosing spondylitis patients.

This CDR3 is built from 14 residues. Germline V gene lookup returns CDR1 LNHNV and CDR2 YYDKDF (reference sequence). Trimming removed 8 bases from V and 0 bases from J, with 13 bases in between. Sequencing was performed on blood, either unsorted or a sorted T cell fraction (not recorded which). V is TRBV15 and J is TRBJ2-5, with D unclear. The source is a female donor with ankylosing spondylitis or in good health (not recorded which). The CDR3: CATQQRWDQETQYF. The CDR3 nucleotides are TGTGCCACCCAGCAAAGGTGGGACCAAGAGACCCAGTACTTC.